The 12 T cell receptor beta chains presented below share a single source sample, sequenced in a study of blood T cell repertoires in COVID-19. Measured with immunoSEQ multiplex PCR; TCRdb has only the in-frame clones, and not every one. Seen here are 150,000 to 200,000 clones, approximately 80% observed once, and the top ten hold less than 15%. The sequencing input was peripheral blood. The receptors stem from a middle-aged man who had recovered from COVID-19.

CDR3 region: CASSFIQGSTEAFF. The CDR3 nucleotides read TGTGCCAGCAGCTTTATACAGGGATCCACTGAAGCTTTCTTT. The chain links TRBV11-2 to TRBJ1-1; possible D gene TRBD1, 6 bases. Looked up from germline, CDR1 is SGHAT and CDR2 is FQNNGV. Trimming took off 3 bases at V and 4 bases at J, with 12 bases between the two ends. The CDR3 is 14 residues long.

The gene calls are TRBV20-1 and TRBJ2-5; TRBD1 is a possible D gene (6 bases). The CDR3 consists of 11 residues. V was shortened by 7 bases and J by 4 bases, with 10 bases between the two germline ends. Per the germline V gene, CDR1 is DFQATT and CDR2 is SNEGSKA (reference sequence). The CDR3 coding sequence is TGCAGTGGGGGGCTGGGAGAGACCCAGTACTTC. Encoded protein: CSGGLGETQYF.

The chain links TRBV7-9 to TRBJ2-5, with D perhaps matching TRBD2 (6 bases). Deletions cut 5 bases from V and 2 bases from J, with 12 bases between. Germline V gene sequence: CDR1 SEHNR, CDR2 FQNEAQ (reference sequence). CDR3 size: 14 residues. CDR3 sequence: CASSLGTLQETQYF. As DNA, the CDR3 is TGTGCCAGCAGCCTCGGGACTCTACAAGAGACCCAGTACTTC.

In DNA form, the CDR3 reads TGTGCCAGCAGTTTACGGGACTTGAGGGAGACCCAGTACTTC. This translates into CASSLRDLRETQYF. The chain joins TRBV28 to TRBJ2-5, with a tentative D call TRBD2 (6 bases). CDR1 and CDR2 from the germline V gene are MDHEN and SYDVKM. The V and J ends lost 2 bases and 5 bases respectively, with 12 bases between them. This CDR3 region has 14 residues.

The chain recombines TRBV30 with TRBJ2-1; 7 nucleotides agree with TRBD2. The germline CDR1 and CDR2 sequences are GTSNPN and SVGIG (reference sequence). The CDR3 runs 18 residues. The ends lost 3 bases at V and 7 bases at J; junction bases unmatched: 21. CDR3 protein: CAWSGGDGAGVQYNEQFF. CDR3 DNA: TGTGCCTGGAGCGGAGGAGATGGGGCGGGAGTGCAGTATAATGAGCAGTTCTTC.

The chain couples TRBV5-1 to TRBJ2-5; possible D gene TRBD2, 6 bases. V was shortened by 0 bases and J by 7 bases, with 19 bases between the two germline ends. Per germline, CDR1 SGHRS and CDR2 YFSETQ. CDR3 length: 16 residues. CDR3 DNA sequence: TGCGCCAGCAGCTTGGTAGGAGGGTTAGTAAAAGGGACCCAGTACTTC. Translation gives CASSLVGGLVKGTQYF.

The chain recombines TRBV6-5 with TRBJ2-7, with 8 bases matching TRBD2. CDR3 length equals 14 residues. The germline gives CDR1 MNHEY, CDR2 SVGAGI. J gave up 3 bases and V 6 bases, and 7 bases lay outside the gene matches. The CDR3 loop is CASRPASGSYEQYF. The DNA of the CDR3 is TGTGCCAGCAGACCAGCGAGCGGGAGCTACGAGCAGTACTTC.

The V and J genes are TRBV5-1 and TRBJ2-3, with D possibly being TRBD1 (6 bases). The germline V gene has CDR1 SGHRS and CDR2 YFSETQ. This CDR3 is built from 14 residues. The ends were cut back, 0 bases at V and 5 bases at J, with 10 bases in the middle. CDR3 region: CASSLADRLDTQYF. CDR3 coding DNA: TGCGCCAGCAGCTTGGCCGACAGGTTAGATACGCAGTATTTT. Combining the CDR3 with reference TRBV5-1 and TRBJ2-3 gives the whole variable domain KAGVTQTPRYLIKTRGQQVTLSCSPISGHRSVSWYQQTPGQGLQFLFEYFSETQRNKGNFPGRFSGRQFSNSRSEMNVSTLELGDSALYLCASSLADRLDTQYFGPGTRLTVL.

This rearrangement joins TRBV6-5 to TRBJ2-1; a weak D match, TRBD2 (5 bases). Germline V gives CDR1 MNHEY, CDR2 SVGAGI. Trimming pared 6 bases from V and 4 bases from J, leaving 10 bases between. This CDR3 has 13 amino acids. CDR3 DNA: TGTGCCAGCAGCCCAACTAGATACAATGAGCAGTTCTTC. It encodes CASSPTRYNEQFF.

The chain joins TRBV9 to TRBJ2-3; maybe TRBD2 (6 bases). Germline V lookup: CDR1 SGDLS, CDR2 YYNGEE. Trimming left V 0 bases short and J 2 bases short, with 13 bases between. The CDR3 sequence is 16 residues long. CDR3 bases: TGTGCCAGCAGCGTAGGTACTAGCACAGTCACAGATACGCAGTATTTT. Its protein is CASSVGTSTVTDTQYF. The full variable domain, its missing parts supplied by reference TRBV9 and TRBJ2-3, is DSGVTQTPKHLITATGQRVTLRCSPRSGDLSVYWYQQSLDQGLQFLIQYYNGEERAKGNILERFSAQQFPDLHSELNLSSLELGDSALYFCASSVGTSTVTDTQYFGPGTRLTVL.

In this sample, this clone turned up once. This chain links TRBV2 with TRBJ2-5; D gene uncertain. V shed 8 bases and J shed 5 bases, with 15 bases lying between them. In germline, CDR1 is SNHLY, CDR2 FYNNEI. The CDR3 length is 13 residues. The CDR3 reads CASGNDNLETQYF. CDR3 DNA sequence: TGTGCCAGCGGAAACGACAATTTGGAGACCCAGTACTTC. The full variable domain, rest sourced from reference TRBV2 and TRBJ2-5, is EPEVTQTPSHQVTQMGQEVILRCVPISNHLYFYWYRQILGQKVEFLVSFYNNEISEKSEIFDDQFSVERPDGSNFTLKIRSTKLEDSAMYFCASGNDNLETQYFGPGTRLLVL.

The CDR3 DNA sequence: TGTGCCAGCAGCGCACTAGGGCAAGGTCTAGCCAAAAACATTCAGTACTTC. Its protein product is CASSALGQGLAKNIQYF. This chain links TRBV7-8 with TRBJ2-4; D perhaps matches TRBD2 (5 bases). The germline gives CDR1 SGHVS, CDR2 FQNEAQ. The CDR3 totals 17 residues. V was pared by 5 bases and J by 0 bases, with 17 bases between.